This passage covers 19 T cell receptor beta chains from one sample sequenced in a study of circulating and synovial CD4+ cells in juvenile arthritis. Method: immunoSEQ multiplex PCR; TCRdb's copy keeps in-frame clones and lacks some. The sample has tens of thousands of clones; 93% are singletons. The sequenced material came from CD4+ T cells from blood. The receptors derive from a human donor with juvenile idiopathic arthritis.

This chain links TRBV19 with TRBJ1-5; TRBD1 is a possible D gene (5 bases). The germline CDR1 and CDR2 sequences are LNHDA and SQIVND (reference sequence). The CDR3 has 13 amino acids. Trimming cost V 5 bases and J 4 bases, with 9 bases left between them. The CDR3 protein is CASSQPGNQPQHF. The DNA of the CDR3 is TGTGCCAGTAGTCAGCCAGGGAATCAGCCCCAGCATTTT.

This chain uses TRBV28 with TRBJ1-2; no reliable D call. V was trimmed by 2 bases and J by 6 bases, leaving 10 bases between them. Germline V CDR1 and CDR2: MDHEN, SYDVKM. This CDR3 has 13 amino acids. CDR3 nucleotides: TGTGCCAGCAGTTTACAAGCATCTAATGGCTACACCTTC. Translating gives CASSLQASNGYTF.

The chain links TRBV6-1 to TRBJ2-1; D remains ambiguous. V lost 8 bases to trimming and J lost 0 bases, with 8 bases between them. Germline CDR1 reads MNHNS; CDR2 reads SASEGT. This CDR3 spans 13 amino acids. CDR3: CASGHFSYNEQFF. The CDR3 region has the DNA TGTGCCAGCGGTCACTTCTCCTACAATGAGCAGTTCTTC.

The V call is TRBV10-3, the J call TRBJ2-1; D is perhaps TRBD1 (6 bases). Between the trimmed V and J ends, which lost 6 bases and 8 bases, there was a span of 11 bases. From germline, CDR1 is ENHRY and CDR2 SYGVKD. CDR3 size: 12 residues. CDR3 residues: CAISQDSHEQFF. The CDR3 nucleotides read TGTGCCATCAGCCAGGACAGTCATGAGCAGTTCTTC.

The chain combines TRBV13 with TRBJ2-7; perhaps TRBD1 as D (6 bases). Germline V CDR1 and CDR2: PRHDT, FYEKMQ (reference sequence). V was pared by 3 bases and J by 2 bases, with 11 bases between. There are 14 residues in the CDR3. The DNA for the CDR3 is TGTGCCAGCAGCTTTCAGGGGCGAGCCTACGAGCAGTACTTC. This translates into CASSFQGRAYEQYF.

The genes are TRBV5-5 and TRBJ2-6; weak D call: TRBD1 (6 bases). CDR3 length: 15 amino acids. V shed 2 bases and J shed 2 bases, with 8 bases lying between them. Per germline, CDR1 SGHKS and CDR2 YYEKEE (reference sequence). The CDR3 region has the DNA TGTGCCAGCAGCTTCCCAGGGGCTGGGGCCAACGTCCTGACTTTC. It encodes CASSFPGAGANVLTF.

The chain combines TRBV5-8 with TRBJ1-4, with D unclear. Germline lookup yields CDR1 SGHTS and CDR2 YDEGEE. The CDR3 totals 14 residues. V was clipped by 0 bases and J by 3 bases, with 6 bases between them. CDR3 in DNA: TGTGCCAGCAGCTTGGCCCCAGCTAATGAAAAACTGTTTTTT. It codes for CASSLAPANEKLFF.

This clone was seen just once. The J gene is TRBJ1-3, the V gene TRBV7-2; D gene uncertain. This CDR3 has 13 amino acids. The germline V gene encodes CDR1 SGHTA and CDR2 FQGNSA. The V and J ends lost 9 bases and 2 bases respectively, with 11 bases between them. CDR3 bases: TGTGCCAGTTCGGGGTTAGCTGGAAACACCATATATTTT. This codes for CASSGLAGNTIYF.

The chain recombines TRBV6-5 with TRBJ1-2; D is undetermined. Trimming took off 11 bases at V and 6 bases at J, with 13 bases between the two ends. Germline loops: CDR1 MNHEY, CDR2 SVGAGI. The CDR3 consists of 11 residues. The CDR3 loop is CAATRGDGYTF. The CDR3 DNA follows: TGTGCCGCGACTCGCGGGGATGGCTACACCTTC.

The chain has TRBV7-9 and TRBJ2-5; 10 positions agree with TRBD1. The CDR3 runs to 15 residues. Germline CDR1 is SEHNR and CDR2 is FQNEAQ (reference sequence). Germline trimming cut 5 bases from V and 2 bases from J; bases unmatched to any gene: 5. DNA for the CDR3: TGTGCCAGCAGCCAGGACAGGGGGGTGCAAGAGACCCAGTACTTC. Translating it yields CASSQDRGVQETQYF.

The chain recombines TRBV5-1 with TRBJ1-6; 9 bases fit TRBD1. The V and J ends lost 0 bases and 5 bases, in that order; junction bases with no gene match: 0. The CDR3 extends over 15 amino acids. The V gene's germline CDR1 is SGHRS and CDR2 YFSETQ. CDR3 residues: CASSLDRGHNSPLHF. The DNA for the CDR3 is TGCGCCAGCAGCTTGGACAGGGGGCATAATTCACCCCTCCACTTT.

The chain employs TRBV5-1 and TRBJ2-2, with a weak D call TRBD1 (6 bases). V was pared by 3 bases and J by 6 bases, with 18 bases between. The germline V gene has CDR1 SGHRS and CDR2 YFSETQ. CDR3 length: 16 residues. The CDR3 coding sequence is TGCGCCAGCAGCTCGGTTTTGGGGGCGCGGGCCGGGGAGCTGTTTTTT. Its translation is CASSSVLGARAGELFF.

This chain links TRBV7-9 with TRBJ2-7; 14 bases are a match to TRBD2. Germline CDR1 SEHNR, CDR2 FQNEAQ (reference sequence). The V and J ends lost 4 bases and 3 bases, in that order; junction bases with no gene match: 11. The CDR3 has 18 residues. CDR3 residues: CASSSPKGLAGANYEQYF. The CDR3 bases are TGTGCCAGCAGCTCCCCCAAGGGACTAGCGGGAGCCAACTACGAGCAGTACTTC.

This clone was seen once. The J gene is TRBJ1-5, the V gene TRBV29-1; possible D gene TRBD1, 5 bases. Trimming shortened V by 7 bases and J by 1 base, and 14 bases separated the two germline ends. CDR3 length equals 14 residues. Germline assignment: CDR1 SQVTM and CDR2 ANQGSEA. The CDR3 reads CSASSGASNQPQHF. DNA for the CDR3: TGCAGCGCCTCCTCTGGGGCGAGCAATCAGCCCCAGCATTTT. The full variable domain, in which reference TRBV29-1 and TRBJ1-5 provide the parts outside the CDR3, is SAVISQKPSRDICQRGTSLTIQCQVDSQVTMMFWYRQQPGQSLTLIATANQGSEATYESGFVIDKFPISRPNLTFSTLTVSNMSPEDSSIYLCSASSGASNQPQHFGDGTRLSIL.

The gene calls are TRBV10-1 and TRBJ2-3, with 13 positions matching TRBD2. Germline V lookup: CDR1 WNHNN, CDR2 SYGVQD (reference sequence). This CDR3 has 16 amino acids. J was trimmed by 6 bases and V by 0 bases; bases with no gene match: 3. CDR3 residues: CASSESKLAGGDTQYF. CDR3 sequence (DNA): TGCGCCAGCAGTGAGTCGAAACTAGCGGGAGGGGATACGCAGTATTTT.

The chain uses TRBV9 and TRBJ2-1; TRBD2 aligns across 15 bases. Germline V gives CDR1 SGDLS, CDR2 YYNGEE. The V and J ends lost 3 bases and 15 bases, in that order; junction bases with no gene match: 13. The CDR3 is made up of 16 amino acids. This CDR3 is CASSGDPGLAGGHRFF. The CDR3 DNA is TGTGCCAGCAGCGGAGATCCGGGACTAGCGGGAGGCCACAGGTTCTTC.

This clone showed up just a few times. CDR3 sequence reads: CASNLAGGQKGELFF. In nucleotides, the CDR3 is TGTGCCAGCAACCTTGCGGGAGGGCAGAAAGGGGAGCTGTTTTTT. This sequence joins TRBV5-4 and TRBJ2-2, with 9 bases matching TRBD2. Germline CDR1 is SGHNT and CDR2 is YYREEE (reference sequence). V dropped 6 bases and J dropped 8; count of bases not matched to a gene: 11. The CDR3 spans 15 residues.

J is TRBJ2-1 and V is TRBV28, with D unresolved. Deletions cut 6 bases from V and 10 bases from J, with 13 bases between. Germline V gene lookup returns CDR1 MDHEN and CDR2 SYDVKM. This CDR3 has 12 residues. The CDR3 region is CASSLPPLEQFF. CDR3 sequence (DNA): TGTGCCAGCAGCCTGCCGCCCCTAGAGCAGTTCTTC.

The V gene is TRBV7-3, the J gene TRBJ2-1, with D possibly TRBD1 on 5 matching bases. The CDR3 spans 15 residues. The germline CDR1 and CDR2 sequences are SGHTA and FQGTGA. The V end lost 0 bases, the J end lost 7 bases, and 13 bases lay between the germline ends. CDR3 sequence: CASSLTVGARNEQFF. As DNA, the CDR3 is TGTGCCAGCAGCTTAACGGTAGGGGCGAGGAATGAGCAGTTCTTC.